These T cell receptor beta chains were read from a single sample in a study of blood T cell repertoires in COVID-19. This table comes from immunoSEQ multiplex PCR, and its TCRdb copy is limited to in-frame clones, with some not included. The sample lists approximately 230,000 clones, 70% to 85% occurring once. What was sequenced was PBMCs or T cells enriched from blood (not recorded which). The receptors derive from a man aged 40-49 years who had recovered from COVID-19. CDR3s leave out the opening cysteine and the closing phenylalanine or tryptophan. Fields, in order: CDR3 protein, J gene, V gene, D gene. A D gene is named only where the DNA matches it firmly.

CDR3aa: ASSAGMGGPISYEQY
j_gene: TRBJ2-7
v_gene: TRBV2
d_gene: .

CDR3aa: ASSLAPSGGNTIY
j_gene: TRBJ1-3
v_gene: TRBV9
d_gene: .

CDR3aa: ASSAGQGPYNEQF
j_gene: TRBJ2-1
v_gene: TRBV11-2
d_gene: TRBD1

CDR3aa: SPRDIPEKLF
j_gene: TRBJ1-4
v_gene: TRBV29-1
d_gene: .

CDR3aa: ASSESLFTGELF
j_gene: TRBJ2-2
v_gene: TRBV25-1
d_gene: .

CDR3aa: ASSLPSGGAETQY
j_gene: TRBJ2-5
v_gene: TRBV7-2
d_gene: TRBD2

CDR3aa: SVEETGQVH
j_gene: TRBJ1-5
v_gene: TRBV29-1
d_gene: TRBD1

CDR3aa: ASSPQNGVGELF
j_gene: TRBJ2-2
v_gene: TRBV19
d_gene: .

CDR3aa: ASAIGGGTEAF
j_gene: TRBJ1-1
v_gene: TRBV7-6
d_gene: .

CDR3aa: ASSFEQGDSPLH
j_gene: TRBJ1-6
v_gene: TRBV5-1
d_gene: .

CDR3aa: ATMGTGRSGANVLT
j_gene: TRBJ2-6
v_gene: TRBV24-1
d_gene: TRBD1

CDR3aa: ASTIQGATGANVLT
j_gene: TRBJ2-6
v_gene: TRBV7-9
d_gene: TRBD1

CDR3aa: ASSPKGQGLYEQY
j_gene: TRBJ2-7
v_gene: TRBV3-1/TRBV3-2
d_gene: .

CDR3aa: ASSLYPGYNEQF
j_gene: TRBJ2-1
v_gene: TRBV28
d_gene: .

CDR3aa: ASSLAVGVNTEAF
j_gene: TRBJ1-1
v_gene: TRBV5-1
d_gene: .

CDR3aa: SVVGTFNEQY
j_gene: TRBJ2-7
v_gene: TRBV29-1
d_gene: .

CDR3aa: ASSLVLAGHNEQF
j_gene: TRBJ2-1
v_gene: TRBV7-9
d_gene: TRBD2

CDR3aa: ASSLDNLEKLF
j_gene: TRBJ1-4
v_gene: TRBV28
d_gene: .

CDR3aa: ASSPTRGSEQY
j_gene: TRBJ2-7
v_gene: TRBV4-2
d_gene: .

CDR3aa: ASSLRDRGNNEQY
j_gene: TRBJ2-7
v_gene: TRBV7-3
d_gene: TRBD1

CDR3aa: ASSPRLVSYEQY
j_gene: TRBJ2-7
v_gene: TRBV9
d_gene: .

CDR3aa: ASTSLATRTQY
j_gene: TRBJ2-3
v_gene: TRBV3-1/TRBV3-2
d_gene: .